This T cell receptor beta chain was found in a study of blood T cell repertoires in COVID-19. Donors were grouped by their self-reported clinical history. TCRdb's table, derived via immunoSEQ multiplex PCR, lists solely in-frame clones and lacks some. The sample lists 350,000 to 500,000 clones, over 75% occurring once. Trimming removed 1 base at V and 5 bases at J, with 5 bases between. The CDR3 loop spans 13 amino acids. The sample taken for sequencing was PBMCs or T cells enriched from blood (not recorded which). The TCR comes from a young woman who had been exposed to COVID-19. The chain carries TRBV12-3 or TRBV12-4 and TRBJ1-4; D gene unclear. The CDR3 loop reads CASSLDRNEKLFF. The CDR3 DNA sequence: TGTGCCAGCAGTTTAGACAGAAATGAAAAACTGTTTTTT.